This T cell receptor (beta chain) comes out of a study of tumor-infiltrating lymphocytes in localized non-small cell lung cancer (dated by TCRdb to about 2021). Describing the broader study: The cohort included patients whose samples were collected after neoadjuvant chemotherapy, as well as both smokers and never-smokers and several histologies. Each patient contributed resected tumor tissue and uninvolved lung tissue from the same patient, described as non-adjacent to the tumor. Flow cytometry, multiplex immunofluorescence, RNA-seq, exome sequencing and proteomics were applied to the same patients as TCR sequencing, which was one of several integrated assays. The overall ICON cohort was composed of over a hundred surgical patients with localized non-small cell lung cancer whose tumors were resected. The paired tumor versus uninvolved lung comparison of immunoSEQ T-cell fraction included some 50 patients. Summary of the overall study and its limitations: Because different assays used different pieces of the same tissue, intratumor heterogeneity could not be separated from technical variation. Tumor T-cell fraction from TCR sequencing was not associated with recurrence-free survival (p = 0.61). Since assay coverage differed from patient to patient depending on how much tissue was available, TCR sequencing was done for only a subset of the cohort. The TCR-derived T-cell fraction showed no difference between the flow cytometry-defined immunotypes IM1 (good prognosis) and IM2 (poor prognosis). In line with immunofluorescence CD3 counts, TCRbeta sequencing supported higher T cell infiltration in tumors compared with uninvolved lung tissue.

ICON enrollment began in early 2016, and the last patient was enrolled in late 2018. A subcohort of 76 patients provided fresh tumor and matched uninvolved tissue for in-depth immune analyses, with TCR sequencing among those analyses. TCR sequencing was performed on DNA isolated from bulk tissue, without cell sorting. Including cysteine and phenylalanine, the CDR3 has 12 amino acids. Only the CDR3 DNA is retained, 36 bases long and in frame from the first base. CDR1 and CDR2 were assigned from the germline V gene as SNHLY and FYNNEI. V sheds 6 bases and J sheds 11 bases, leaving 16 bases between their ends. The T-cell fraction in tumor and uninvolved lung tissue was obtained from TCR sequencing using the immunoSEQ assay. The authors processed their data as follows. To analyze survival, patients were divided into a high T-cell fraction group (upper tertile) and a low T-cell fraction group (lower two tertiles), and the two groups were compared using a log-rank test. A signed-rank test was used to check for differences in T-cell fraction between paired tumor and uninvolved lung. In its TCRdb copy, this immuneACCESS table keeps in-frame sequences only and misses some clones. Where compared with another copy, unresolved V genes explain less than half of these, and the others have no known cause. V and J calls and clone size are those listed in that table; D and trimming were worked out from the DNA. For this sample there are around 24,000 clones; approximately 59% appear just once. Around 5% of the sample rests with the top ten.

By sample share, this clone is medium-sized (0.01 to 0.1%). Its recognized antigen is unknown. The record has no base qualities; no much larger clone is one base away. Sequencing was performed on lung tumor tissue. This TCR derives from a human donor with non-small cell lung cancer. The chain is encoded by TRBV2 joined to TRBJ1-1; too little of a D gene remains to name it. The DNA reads TGTGCCAGCAGGACCGGGGAACCGAGGGCTTTCTTT. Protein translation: CASRTGEPRAFF.